The rows below give T cell receptor beta chains drawn from one sample of a study of cytomegalovirus exposure and HLA in healthy donors. The method was immunoSEQ multiplex PCR; TCRdb's version includes in-frame clones alone and lacks a portion of them. Here the sample spans roughly 180,000 clones, 80% being singletons. Sequencing was done on a sample of PBMCs. The receptors shown here come from a woman aged 30 to 39 in good health and CMV-seronegative. The CDR3 runs from the conserved cysteine through the conserved F or W. Each record gives: V gene, J gene, D gene, clone size, CDR3 protein, CDR3 DNA. D genes are given only for firm matches. Clone size is shown for a subset of rows, as once, few, many or a class of expanded clone.

V: TRBV7-8; J: TRBJ2-1; D: TRBD1; size: .; CDR3: CASSASRTGNYNEQFF; DNA: TGTGCCAGCAGCGCAAGTCGGACAGGGAACTACAATGAGCAGTTCTTC
V: TRBV7-7; J: TRBJ2-7; D: .; size: .; CDR3: CASSTSAGQGEQYF; DNA: TGTGCTAGCAGCACAAGCGCGGGGCAGGGCGAGCAGTACTTC
V: TRBV5-1; J: TRBJ1-1; D: .; size: .; CDR3: CASSLYSEGLTEAFF; DNA: TGCGCCAGCAGCTTGTATTCGGAGGGTCTCACTGAAGCTTTCTTT
V: TRBV4-1; J: TRBJ1-1; D: .; size: .; CDR3: CASSQATVNTEAFF; DNA: TGCGCCAGCAGCCAAGCAACAGTAAACACTGAAGCTTTCTTT
V: TRBV19; J: TRBJ1-5; D: .; size: .; CDR3: CATSYGRGNQPQHF; DNA: TGTGCCACCTCGTACGGGAGGGGAAATCAGCCCCAGCATTTT
V: TRBV6-1; J: TRBJ2-1; D: .; size: .; CDR3: CASQLGYEQFF; DNA: TGTGCCAGTCAACTAGGGTATGAGCAGTTCTTC
V: TRBV29-1; J: TRBJ1-1; D: .; size: .; CDR3: CSVDGDTLNTEAFF; DNA: TGCAGCGTTGATGGGGACACTCTTAACACTGAAGCTTTCTTT
V: TRBV4-1; J: TRBJ1-4; D: .; size: few; CDR3: CASSHPGSTNEKLFF; DNA: TGCGCCAGCAGCCATCCAGGGTCCACTAATGAAAAACTGTTTTTT
V: TRBV5-1; J: TRBJ2-3; D: TRBD1; size: .; CDR3: CASSLGGQGDTQYF; DNA: TGCGCCAGCAGCTTGGGGGGACAGGGGGATACGCAGTATTTT
V: TRBV19; J: TRBJ1-1; D: .; size: .; CDR3: CASSTLEGWDTEAFF; DNA: TGTGCCAGTAGTACGCTCGAGGGATGGGACACTGAAGCTTTCTTT
V: TRBV7-2; J: TRBJ2-7; D: TRBD2; size: .; CDR3: CASSSGLAGGLGEQYF; DNA: TGTGCCAGCAGCTCGGGACTAGCGGGGGGGCTGGGGGAGCAGTACTTC
V: TRBV5-1; J: TRBJ1-1; D: TRBD1; size: few; CDR3: CASSQQGFTEAFF; DNA: TGCGCCAGCAGCCAACAGGGGTTCACTGAAGCTTTCTTT
V: TRBV7-2; J: TRBJ2-6; D: .; size: .; CDR3: CASSPEGFGANVLTF; DNA: TGTGCCAGCAGCCCTGAGGGTTTTGGGGCCAACGTCCTGACTTTC
V: TRBV6-1; J: TRBJ2-3; D: TRBD2; size: .; CDR3: CASSGTSGGKVTQYF; DNA: TGTGCCAGCAGTGGGACTAGCGGGGGGAAGGTTACGCAGTATTTT
V: TRBV19; J: TRBJ2-3; D: .; size: .; CDR3: CASSIEVTDTQYF; DNA: TGTGCCAGTAGTATTGAGGTAACAGATACGCAGTATTTT
V: TRBV5-4; J: TRBJ2-3; D: TRBD2; size: few; CDR3: CASSLRPSGGSRSVDTQYF; DNA: TGTGCCAGCAGCTTGAGGCCTAGCGGGGGTTCTCGATCCGTGGATACGCAGTATTTT
V: TRBV12-5; J: TRBJ1-5; D: .; size: .; CDR3: CASGLVHLPGPQHF; DNA: TGTGCTAGTGGTTTGGTACATCTCCCGGGGCCCCAGCATTTT